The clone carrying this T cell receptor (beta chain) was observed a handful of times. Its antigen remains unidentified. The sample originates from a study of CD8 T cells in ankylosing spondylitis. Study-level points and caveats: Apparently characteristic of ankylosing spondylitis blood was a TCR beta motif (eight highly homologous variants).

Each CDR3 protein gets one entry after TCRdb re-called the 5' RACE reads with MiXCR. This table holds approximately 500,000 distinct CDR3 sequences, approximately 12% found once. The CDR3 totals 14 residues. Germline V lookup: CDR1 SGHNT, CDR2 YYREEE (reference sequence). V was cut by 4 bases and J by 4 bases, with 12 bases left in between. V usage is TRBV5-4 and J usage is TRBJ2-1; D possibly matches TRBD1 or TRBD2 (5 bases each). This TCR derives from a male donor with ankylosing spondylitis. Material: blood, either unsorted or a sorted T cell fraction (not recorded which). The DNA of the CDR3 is TGTGCCAGCAGCCCCCCCGGGGCTTACAATGAGCAGTTCTTC. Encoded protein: CASSPPGAYNEQFF.